This T cell receptor (beta chain) was recovered during a study of blood T cell repertoires in COVID-19. This CDR3 is built from 12 residues. Unmatched junction bases numbered 7, after V lost 7 bases and J lost 8 bases. The germline V gene has CDR1 SQVTM and CDR2 ANQGSEA. Original processing methods: Nucleated cell number was recorded as an estimate derived from reference gene primer amplification. Method: immunoSEQ multiplex PCR; TCRdb's copy keeps in-frame clones and lacks some. The DNA gave D and trimming, while V, J and clone size come from that table. The data contain around 160,000 clones, over 75% of them seen just once; the ten biggest clones take up about 8%. Seattle patients were enrolled during active infection and followed longitudinally.

This chain links TRBV29-1 with TRBJ1-1; 10 nucleotides agree with TRBD1. Sequenced material: peripheral blood. This TCR was sampled from a woman aged 60 to 75 with COVID-19, enrolled during active disease. This CDR3 is CSALVGQGEAFF. CDR3 nucleotide sequence: TGCAGCGCCCTCGTGGGACAGGGGGAAGCTTTCTTT.